This TCR beta chain was documented in a study of cytomegalovirus exposure and HLA in healthy donors. Points from the study as a whole: In vitro, a few CMV-associated chains proved specific for CMV antigens.

PCR was performed using 60 Vbeta and 13 Jbeta primers. How the authors handled the data: A later analysis tallied roughly 77 million unique TCR beta chains, around 9.9 million of them shared. The table came from immunoSEQ multiplex PCR; TCRdb's copy has only in-frame clones and leaves some out. V, J and clone size are those of that table, while D and trimming were read from the DNA. Of about 77,000 clones listed, roughly 78% are singletons. As regards this clone: Antigen unknown.

The sequence came from a man aged 40-50 years in good health and CMV-seronegative. The material sequenced was PBMCs.

The CDR3 reads CASRGAGGAGELFF. In DNA, the CDR3 is TGTGCCAGCCGCGGGGCAGGGGGCGCTGGGGAGCTGTTTTTT. V usage is TRBV2 and J usage is TRBJ2-2; 8 bases fit TRBD1. CDR3 length: 14 residues. Germline V lookup: CDR1 SNHLY, CDR2 FYNNEI. V gave up 8 bases and J gave up 8 bases; unmatched junction bases: 10.